This TCR beta chain was recorded in a study of T cell repertoires in cytomegalovirus infection. Turning to the study itself: CMV epitopes, recently identified HLA-C-restricted and well-studied HLA-B-restricted, were used. Public TCR beta signatures marked donors with CMV infection and the matching HLA. Study findings and constraints: What dominated the ex vivo response were HLA-C-restricted CMV-specific TCR beta clonotypes.

In TCRdb, the reads were re-called with MiXCR into one record per CDR3 protein. The table includes about 310,000 distinct CDR3 sequences, just under 25% detected once. For this clonotype: The antigen is unknown.

The length of the CDR3 is 15 residues. The V gene lost 1 base and the J gene lost 5 bases, with 12 bases spanning the gap. Germline CDR1 reads LGHDT; CDR2 reads YNNKEL (reference sequence). The sample consisted of cultured PBMCs, taken from culture after CMV antigen stimulation. The chain couples TRBV3-1 to TRBJ1-5; D is unresolved. The clonotype was recovered from a human donor in good health (CMV status not recorded). Some clones in this sample may be carry-over from other donors' samples. DNA of the CDR3: TGTGCCAGCAGCCAAGGTCCACAGCAGTATCAGCCCCAGCATTTT. Its protein product is CASSQGPQQYQPQHF.